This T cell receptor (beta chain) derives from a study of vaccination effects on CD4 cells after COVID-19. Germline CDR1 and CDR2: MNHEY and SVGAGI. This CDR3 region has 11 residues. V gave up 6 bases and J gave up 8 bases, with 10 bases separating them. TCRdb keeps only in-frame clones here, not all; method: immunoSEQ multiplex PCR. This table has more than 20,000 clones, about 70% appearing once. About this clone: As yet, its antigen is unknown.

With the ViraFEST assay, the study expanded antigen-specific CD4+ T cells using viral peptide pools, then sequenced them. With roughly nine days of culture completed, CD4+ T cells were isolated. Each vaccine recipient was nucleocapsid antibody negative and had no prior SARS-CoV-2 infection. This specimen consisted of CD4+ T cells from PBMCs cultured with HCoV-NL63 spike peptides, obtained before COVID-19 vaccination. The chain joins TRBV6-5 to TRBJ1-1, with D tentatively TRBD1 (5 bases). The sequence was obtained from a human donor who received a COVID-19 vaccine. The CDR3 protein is CASRAGREAFF. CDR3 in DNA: TGTGCCAGCAGGGCAGGGAGAGAAGCTTTCTTT.